One and the same sample provided the 17 T cell receptor beta chains below, sequenced in a study of blood T cell repertoires in COVID-19. Profiled with immunoSEQ multiplex PCR; TCRdb holds only in-frame clones, not every one. This table holds fewer than 300,000 clones, roughly 83% found once. The material sequenced was peripheral blood. The receptors come from a woman in her 70s with active or convalescent COVID-19.

This clone showed up just once. The V gene is TRBV12-3 or TRBV12-4, the J gene TRBJ2-1, with a weak D call TRBD2 (6 bases). The V end was cut by 1 base, the J end by 15 bases, with 16 bases between. CDR3 length: 13 residues. This CDR3 reads CASSLGPGLRMFF. CDR3 sequence (DNA): TGTGCCAGCAGTTTAGGCCCGGGACTGAGGATGTTCTTC.

The rearrangement links TRBV5-1 to TRBJ1-3; D gene unclear. Trimming shortened V by 4 bases and J by 0 bases, and 14 bases separated the two germline ends. The CDR3 covers 16 residues. Germline loops: CDR1 SGHRS, CDR2 YFSETQ. The CDR3 region is CASSEGSSRSGNTIYF. CDR3 coding DNA: TGCGCCAGCAGCGAAGGGAGTTCCCGCTCTGGAAACACCATATATTTT.

This sequence joins TRBV6-5 and TRBJ2-3; unclear D gene. Germline V gene sequence: CDR1 MNHEY, CDR2 SVGAGI. The CDR3 totals 12 residues. Trimming took off 7 bases at V and 0 bases at J, with 5 bases between the two ends. Here the CDR3 reads CASTRSTDTQYF. For the CDR3, the DNA is TGTGCCAGCACCCGGAGCACAGATACGCAGTATTTT.

The V and J genes are TRBV19 and TRBJ1-3, with D maybe TRBD1 (6 bases). This CDR3 has 15 residues. V was pared by 4 bases and J by 2 bases, with 12 bases between. Germline V gene sequence: CDR1 LNHDA, CDR2 SQIVND (reference sequence). The CDR3 DNA reads as TGTGCCAGTAGTAGGACAGTGCGCGCTGGAAACACCATATATTTT. Protein product: CASSRTVRAGNTIYF.

This chain joins TRBV14 and TRBJ1-5, with D unclear. Deletions cut 6 bases from V and 0 bases from J, with 12 bases between. The V gene's germline CDR1 is SGHDN and CDR2 FVKESK. This CDR3 is built from 15 residues. CDR3 coding DNA: TGTGCCAGCAGGCGGAAGCCCTATAGCAATCAGCCCCAGCATTTT. Protein: CASRRKPYSNQPQHF.

The sample holds a few counts of this clone. The chain combines TRBV13 with TRBJ1-2; D perhaps matches TRBD1 (5 bases). Germline V lookup: CDR1 PRHDT, CDR2 FYEKMQ (reference sequence). V lost 5 bases and J lost 2, with 12 bases in between. This CDR3 region has 14 residues. In DNA, the CDR3 is TGTGCCAGCAGCGCGGGACGCCGGAACTATGGCTACACCTTC. The encoded protein is CASSAGRRNYGYTF.

The chain recombines TRBV5-5 with TRBJ2-3; no clear D gene. V was shortened by 7 bases and J by 6 bases, with 9 bases between the two germline ends. Germline V gene lookup returns CDR1 SGHKS and CDR2 YYEKEE (reference sequence). The length of the CDR3 is 11 residues. The CDR3 spells CASHMRDTQYF. The DNA for the CDR3 is TGTGCCAGCCACATGCGGGATACGCAGTATTTT.

CDR3: CASSLGLYYNEQFF. The CDR3 DNA sequence: TGTGCCAGCAGTTTAGGGCTTTACTACAATGAGCAGTTCTTC. This chain uses TRBV28 with TRBJ2-1; D gene ambiguous. Trimming stripped 2 bases from V and 3 bases from J, with 8 bases between. Germline CDR1 MDHEN, CDR2 SYDVKM. The CDR3 spans 14 residues. The entire variable domain, with the rest obtained from reference TRBV28 and TRBJ2-1, is as follows: DVKVTQSSRYLVKRTGEKVFLECVQDMDHENMFWYRQDPGLGLRLIYFSYDVKMKEKGDIPEGYSVSREKKERFSLILESASTNQTSMYLCASSLGLYYNEQFFGPGTRLTVL.

The chain recombines TRBV13 with TRBJ2-1; D is possibly TRBD2 (7 bases). The V gene lost 1 base and the J gene lost 8 bases, with 18 bases spanning the gap. The CDR3 consists of 16 residues. From germline, CDR1 is PRHDT and CDR2 FYEKMQ (reference sequence). The CDR3 protein is CASSLAVRGGGDEQFF. CDR3 nucleotides: TGTGCCAGCAGCTTAGCCGTTAGGGGGGGCGGGGATGAGCAGTTCTTC.

This clone was recorded once. The gene calls are TRBV6-2 or TRBV6-3 and TRBJ1-6; possibly TRBD1 for D (6 bases). The germline V gene encodes CDR1 MNHEY and CDR2 SVGEGT. The CDR3 runs to 13 residues. With 6 bases removed from V and 12 bases from J, the gap between germline ends came to 15 bases. In DNA, the CDR3 is TGTGCCAGCAGCGCGGACAGTGAATTACCCCTCCACTTT. Amino acid sequence: CASSADSELPLHF.

This clone was detected once. The chain links TRBV7-3 to TRBJ2-1; the match to TRBD2 covers 7 bases. This CDR3 has 16 amino acids. CDR1 and CDR2 (germline): SGHTA, FQGTGA. The J segment lost 5 bases and the V segment lost 0 bases, leaving 7 bases of the junction unmatched. CDR3 sequence reads: CASSLTWASGNNEQFF. Here the CDR3 DNA reads TGTGCCAGCAGCTTAACTTGGGCTAGCGGAAACAATGAGCAGTTCTTC. Drawing the rest from reference TRBV7-3 and TRBJ2-1, the complete variable domain is GAGVSQTPSNKVTEKGKYVELRCDPISGHTALYWYRQSLGQGPEFLIYFQGTGAADDSGLPNDRFFAVRPEGSVSTLKIQRTERGDSAVYLCASSLTWASGNNEQFFGPGTRLTVL.

The J gene is TRBJ1-2, the V gene TRBV30; 7 bases match TRBD1. This CDR3 is built from 15 residues. With 3 bases clipped from V and 5 bases from J, the junction kept 12 bases outside the gene matches. Germline V gene data show CDR1 as GTSNPN and CDR2 as SVGIG (reference sequence). CDR3 residues: CAWSGTGQTTYGYTF. The CDR3 nucleotides read TGTGCCTGGAGCGGGACGGGACAGACGACTTATGGCTACACCTTC.

This chain joins TRBV15 and TRBJ2-1, with D uncertain. Trimming stripped 5 bases from V and 0 bases from J, with 11 bases between. In germline, CDR1 is LNHNV, CDR2 YYDKDF (reference sequence). The CDR3 runs 15 residues. In DNA, the CDR3 is TGTGCCACCAGCGGCAGGCCAAGCTCCTACAATGAGCAGTTCTTC. As protein: CATSGRPSSYNEQFF.

The chain joins TRBV19 to TRBJ2-1; possibly TRBD2 for D (6 bases). V lost 5 bases and J lost 2, with 16 bases in between. The length of the CDR3 is 16 residues. The germline V gene encodes CDR1 LNHDA and CDR2 SQIVND (reference sequence). For the CDR3, the DNA is TGTGCCAGTAGTCTCCAAGCGGGTGATGCCTACAATGAGCAGTTCTTC. Residues: CASSLQAGDAYNEQFF.

V gene TRBV30 combines with J gene TRBJ1-5; unclear D gene. V was trimmed by 0 bases and J by 6 bases, leaving 9 bases between them. The CDR3 loop spans 13 amino acids. The germline V gene has CDR1 GTSNPN and CDR2 SVGIG (reference sequence). The CDR3 reads CAWSVGRGQPQHF. DNA of the CDR3: TGTGCCTGGAGTGTGGGGAGAGGTCAGCCCCAGCATTTT.

This clone was observed a handful of times. This chain joins TRBV5-4 and TRBJ2-3, with 9 positions matching TRBD2. The germline gives CDR1 SGHNT, CDR2 YYREEE (reference sequence). CDR3 length: 19 amino acids. Trimming removed 4 bases from V and 0 bases from J; junction bases left unmatched: 15. DNA for the CDR3: TGTGCCAGCAGCCGCCTCCTGAGCGGGGGGCCCTCTAGCACAGATACGCAGTATTTT. Translated: CASSRLLSGGPSSTDTQYF.

Concerning this clone itself: This same CDR3 is encoded by further DNA sequences in the sample. The V gene is TRBV3-1 (or the pseudogene TRBV3-2), the J gene TRBJ2-5, with no clear D. This CDR3 is 12 amino acids long. CDR1 is LGHDT, CDR2 YNNKEL, per germline (reference sequence). V was clipped by 0 bases and J by 4 bases, with 3 bases between them. CDR3 sequence reads: CASSQDRETQYF. CDR3 DNA: TGTGCCAGCAGCCAAGATCGAGAGACCCAGTACTTC.